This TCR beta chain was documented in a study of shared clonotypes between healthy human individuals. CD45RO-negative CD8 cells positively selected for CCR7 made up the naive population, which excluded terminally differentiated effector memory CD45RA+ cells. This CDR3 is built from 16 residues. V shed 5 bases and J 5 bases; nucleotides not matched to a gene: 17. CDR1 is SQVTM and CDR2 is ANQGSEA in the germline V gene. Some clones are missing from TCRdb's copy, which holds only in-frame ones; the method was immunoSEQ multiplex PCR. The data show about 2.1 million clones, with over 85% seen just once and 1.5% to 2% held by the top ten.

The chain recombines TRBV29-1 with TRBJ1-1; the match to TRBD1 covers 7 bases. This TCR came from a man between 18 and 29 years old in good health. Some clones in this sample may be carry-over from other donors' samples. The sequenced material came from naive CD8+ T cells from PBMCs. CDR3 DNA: TGCAGCGTTCGAACTAGGGCAGGGGGATTAGGGACTGAAGCTTTCTTT. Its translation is CSVRTRAGGLGTEAFF.